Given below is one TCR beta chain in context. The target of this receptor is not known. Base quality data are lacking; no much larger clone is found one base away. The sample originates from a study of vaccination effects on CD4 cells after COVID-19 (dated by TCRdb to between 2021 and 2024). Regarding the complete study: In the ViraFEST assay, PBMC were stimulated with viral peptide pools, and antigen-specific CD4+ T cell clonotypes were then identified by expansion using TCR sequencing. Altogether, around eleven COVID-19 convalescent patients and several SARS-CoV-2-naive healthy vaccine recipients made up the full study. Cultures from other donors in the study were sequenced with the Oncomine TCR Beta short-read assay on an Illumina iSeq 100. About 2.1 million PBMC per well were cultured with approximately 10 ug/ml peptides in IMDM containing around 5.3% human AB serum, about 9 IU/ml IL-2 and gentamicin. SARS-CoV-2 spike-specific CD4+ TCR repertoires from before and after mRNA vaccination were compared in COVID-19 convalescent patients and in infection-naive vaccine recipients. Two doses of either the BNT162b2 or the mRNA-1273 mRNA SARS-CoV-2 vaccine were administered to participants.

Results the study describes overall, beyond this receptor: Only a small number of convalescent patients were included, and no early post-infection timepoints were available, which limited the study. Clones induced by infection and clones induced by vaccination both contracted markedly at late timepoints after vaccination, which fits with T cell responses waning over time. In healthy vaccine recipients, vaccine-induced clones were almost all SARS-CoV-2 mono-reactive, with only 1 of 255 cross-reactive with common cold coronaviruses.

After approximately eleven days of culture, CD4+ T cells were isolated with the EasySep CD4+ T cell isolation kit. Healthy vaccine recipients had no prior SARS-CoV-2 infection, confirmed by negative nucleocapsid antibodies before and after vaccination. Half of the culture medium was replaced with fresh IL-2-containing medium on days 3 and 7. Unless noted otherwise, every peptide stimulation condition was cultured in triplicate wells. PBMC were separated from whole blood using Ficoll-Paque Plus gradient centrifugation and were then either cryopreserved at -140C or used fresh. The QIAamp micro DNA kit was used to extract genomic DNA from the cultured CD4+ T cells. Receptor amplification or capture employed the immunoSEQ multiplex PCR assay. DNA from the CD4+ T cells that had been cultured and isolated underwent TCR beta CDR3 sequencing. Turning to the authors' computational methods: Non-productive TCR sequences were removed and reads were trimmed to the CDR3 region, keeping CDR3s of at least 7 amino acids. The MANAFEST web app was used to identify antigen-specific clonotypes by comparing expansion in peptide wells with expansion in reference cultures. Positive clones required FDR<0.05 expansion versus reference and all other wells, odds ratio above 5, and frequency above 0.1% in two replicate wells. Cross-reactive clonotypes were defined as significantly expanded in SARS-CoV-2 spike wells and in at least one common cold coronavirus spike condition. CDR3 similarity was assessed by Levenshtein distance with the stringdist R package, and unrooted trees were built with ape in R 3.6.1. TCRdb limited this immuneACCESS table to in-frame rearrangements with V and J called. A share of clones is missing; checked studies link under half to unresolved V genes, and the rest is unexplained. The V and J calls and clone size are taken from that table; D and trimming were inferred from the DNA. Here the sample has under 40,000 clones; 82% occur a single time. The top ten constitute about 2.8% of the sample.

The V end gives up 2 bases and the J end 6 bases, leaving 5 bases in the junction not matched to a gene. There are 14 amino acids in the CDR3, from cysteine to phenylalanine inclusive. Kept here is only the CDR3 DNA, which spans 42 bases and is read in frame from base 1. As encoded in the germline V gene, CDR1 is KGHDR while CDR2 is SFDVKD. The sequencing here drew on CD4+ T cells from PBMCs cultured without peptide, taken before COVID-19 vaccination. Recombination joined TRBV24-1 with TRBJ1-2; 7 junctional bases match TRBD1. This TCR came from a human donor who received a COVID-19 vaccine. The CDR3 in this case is CATSDSRQGHGYTF. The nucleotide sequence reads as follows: TGTGCCACCAGTGATTCCCGACAGGGCCATGGCTACACCTTC.